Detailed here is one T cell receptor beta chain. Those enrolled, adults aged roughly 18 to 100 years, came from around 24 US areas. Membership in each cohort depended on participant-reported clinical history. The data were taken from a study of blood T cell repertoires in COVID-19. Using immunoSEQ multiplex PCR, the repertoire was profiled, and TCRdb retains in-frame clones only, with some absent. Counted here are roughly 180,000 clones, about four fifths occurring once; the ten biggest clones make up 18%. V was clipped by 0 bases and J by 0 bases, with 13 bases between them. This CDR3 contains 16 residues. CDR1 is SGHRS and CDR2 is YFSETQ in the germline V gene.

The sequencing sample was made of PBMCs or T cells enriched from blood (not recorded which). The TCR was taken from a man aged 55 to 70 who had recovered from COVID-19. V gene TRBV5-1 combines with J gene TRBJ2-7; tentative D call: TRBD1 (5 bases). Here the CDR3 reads CASSLGDGASSYEQYF. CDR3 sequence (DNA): TGCGCCAGCAGCTTGGGAGATGGGGCTAGCTCCTACGAGCAGTACTTC.